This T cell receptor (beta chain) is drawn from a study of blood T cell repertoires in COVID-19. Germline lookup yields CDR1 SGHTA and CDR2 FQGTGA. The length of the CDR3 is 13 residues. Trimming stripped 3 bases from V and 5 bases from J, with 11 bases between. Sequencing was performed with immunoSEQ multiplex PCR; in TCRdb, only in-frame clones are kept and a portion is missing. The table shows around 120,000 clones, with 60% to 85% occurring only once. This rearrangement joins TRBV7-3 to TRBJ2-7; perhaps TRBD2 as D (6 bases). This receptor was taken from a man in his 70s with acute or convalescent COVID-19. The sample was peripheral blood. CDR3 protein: CASSFGGSNEQYF. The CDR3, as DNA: TGTGCCAGCAGCTTTGGGGGGAGCAACGAGCAGTACTTC.